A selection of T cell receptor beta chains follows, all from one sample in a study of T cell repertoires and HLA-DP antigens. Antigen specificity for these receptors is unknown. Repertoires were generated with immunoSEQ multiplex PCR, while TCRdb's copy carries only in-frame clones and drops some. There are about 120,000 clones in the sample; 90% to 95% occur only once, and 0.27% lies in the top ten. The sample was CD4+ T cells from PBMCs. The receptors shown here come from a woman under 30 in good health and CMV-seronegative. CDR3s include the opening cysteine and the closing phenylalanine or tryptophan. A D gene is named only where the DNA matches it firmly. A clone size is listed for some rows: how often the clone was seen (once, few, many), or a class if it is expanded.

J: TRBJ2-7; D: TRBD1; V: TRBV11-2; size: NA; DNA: TGTGCCAGCAGCCGGGACAGGTTAATCTCCTACGAGCAGTACTTC; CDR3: CASSRDRLISYEQYF
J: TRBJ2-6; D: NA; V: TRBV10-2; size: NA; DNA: TGCGCCAGCAGACCCGGGTCGAGCTCTGGGGCCAACGTCCTGACTTTC; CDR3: CASRPGSSSGANVLTF
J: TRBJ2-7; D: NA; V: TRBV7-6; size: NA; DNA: TGTGCCAGCAGCTTAGCTGGGGCAGGGGCTCTGCACGAGCAGTACTTC; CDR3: CASSLAGAGALHEQYF
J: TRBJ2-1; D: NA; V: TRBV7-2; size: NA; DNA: TGTGCCAGCAGCTATAGCCGGGCGAACAATGAGCAGTTCTTC; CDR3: CASSYSRANNEQFF
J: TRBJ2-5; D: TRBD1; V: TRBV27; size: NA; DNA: TGTGCCAGCATTTCCTTCGGGACAGGGGTAGAGACCCAGTACTTC; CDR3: CASISFGTGVETQYF
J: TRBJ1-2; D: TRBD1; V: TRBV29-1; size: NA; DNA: TGCAGCGTTGTCCCTCTCCTTTGGGACAGGGCAGAACCTAACTATGGCTACACCTTC; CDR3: CSVVPLLWDRAEPNYGYTF
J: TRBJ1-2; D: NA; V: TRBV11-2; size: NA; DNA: TGTGCCAGCAGCTCAGATAGGGCCAACTATGGCTACACCTTC; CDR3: CASSSDRANYGYTF
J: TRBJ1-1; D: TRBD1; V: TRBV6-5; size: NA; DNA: TGTGCCAGCAGTAAACAGGGGGGGACTGAAGCTTTCTTT; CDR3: CASSKQGGTEAFF
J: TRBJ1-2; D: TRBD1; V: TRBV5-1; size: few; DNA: TGCGCCAGCAGCAACGACAGGGGGCGCAGAGGCTACACCTTC; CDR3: CASSNDRGRRGYTF
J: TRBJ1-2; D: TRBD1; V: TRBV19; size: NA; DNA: TGTGCCAGTAGTAGGGACAGGGGGAACTACACCTTC; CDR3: CASSRDRGNYTF
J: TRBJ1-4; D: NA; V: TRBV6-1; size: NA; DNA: TGTGCCAGCAGTGATATTGGAGGGCCGGACCGCGAAAAACTGTTTTTT; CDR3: CASSDIGGPDREKLFF
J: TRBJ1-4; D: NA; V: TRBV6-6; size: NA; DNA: TGTGCCAGCAGTTCAGGTTCCTGGGAGTTTAATGAAAAACTGTTTTTT; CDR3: CASSSGSWEFNEKLFF
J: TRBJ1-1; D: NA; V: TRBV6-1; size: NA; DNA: TGTGCCAGCAGTGTCGACCCGGGGGGTGGGAACACTGAAGCTTTCTTT; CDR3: CASSVDPGGGNTEAFF
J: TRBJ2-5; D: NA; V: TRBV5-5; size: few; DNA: TGTGCCAGCAGCTTTACAGAGCGGCGAGAGACCCAGTACTTC; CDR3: CASSFTERRETQYF
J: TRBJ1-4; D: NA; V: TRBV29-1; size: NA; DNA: TGCAGCGTTGGAACAGAGGCTGCTAATGAAAAACTGTTTTTT; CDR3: CSVGTEAANEKLFF
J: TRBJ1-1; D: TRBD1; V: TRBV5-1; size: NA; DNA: TGCGCCAGCAGCTTCGACAGGGCTGAAGCTTTCTTT; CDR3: CASSFDRAEAFF
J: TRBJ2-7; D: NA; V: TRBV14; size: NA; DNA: TGTGCCAGCAGCCAAGGGAGGGGTCAGCAGTACTTC; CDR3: CASSQGRGQQYF
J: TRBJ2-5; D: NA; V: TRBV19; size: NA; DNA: TGTGCCAGTAGTCCCAGCCATAACCGGTATGAGACCCAGTACTTC; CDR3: CASSPSHNRYETQYF
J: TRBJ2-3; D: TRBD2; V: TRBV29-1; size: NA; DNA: TGCAGCGTTGAAGGGCTAGCGGGAGTTTCAGATACGCAGTATTTT; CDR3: CSVEGLAGVSDTQYF
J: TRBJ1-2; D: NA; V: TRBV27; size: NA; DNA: TGTGCCAGCAGTTTAGAAGGATCTTTTGACTACACCTTC; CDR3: CASSLEGSFDYTF